Following are 9 T cell receptor beta chains from one sample sequenced in a study of long-term antiretroviral therapy in people with HIV. Investigators performed immunoSEQ version v3.0 at survey level. TCRdb's table, derived via immunoSEQ multiplex PCR, lists solely in-frame clones and lacks some. The sample carries approximately 17,000 clones, roughly 90% recorded once. The specimen was unsorted PBMCs, collected 0.7 years before starting antiretroviral therapy. The receptors here all came from a man aged 50-60 years with HIV.

This chain connects TRBV7-2 to TRBJ1-2; D is uncertain. This CDR3 has 13 residues. The germline V gene has CDR1 SGHTA and CDR2 FQGNSA. V lost 5 bases and J lost 8, with 15 bases in between. In nucleotides, the CDR3 is TGTGCCAGCAGCCCGATGAGACAAGAAGGCTACACCTTC. This translates into CASSPMRQEGYTF.

V is TRBV9 and J is TRBJ2-5, with 9 bases that match TRBD1. The V gene's germline CDR1 is SGDLS and CDR2 YYNGEE. V lost 2 bases and J lost 5; bases outside the gene matches: 7. CDR3 size: 15 residues. This CDR3 reads CASSVGTGRSETQYF. As DNA, the CDR3 is TGTGCCAGCAGCGTGGGGACAGGGAGGAGCGAGACCCAGTACTTC.

V is TRBV5-1 and J is TRBJ2-1; D is uncertain. Germline lookup yields CDR1 SGHRS and CDR2 YFSETQ. The ends were cut back, 4 bases at V and 2 bases at J, with 13 bases in the middle. This CDR3 spans 15 amino acids. CDR3 in DNA: TGCGCCAGCAGCATCTCCACACCCACCTACAATGAGCAGTTCTTC. It is translated as CASSISTPTYNEQFF. The full variable domain, its missing parts supplied by reference TRBV5-1 and TRBJ2-1, is KAGVTQTPRYLIKTRGQQVTLSCSPISGHRSVSWYQQTPGQGLQFLFEYFSETQRNKGNFPGRFSGRQFSNSRSEMNVSTLELGDSALYLCASSISTPTYNEQFFGPGTRLTVL.

CDR3 loop: CASRVRIAYNEQFF. The CDR3 nucleotides are TGTGCCAGCAGGGTCCGGATCGCCTACAATGAGCAGTTCTTC. The chain combines TRBV2 with TRBJ2-1; D call uncertain. Trimming removed 6 bases at V and 2 bases at J, with 11 bases between. The V gene's germline CDR1 is SNHLY and CDR2 FYNNEI. The CDR3 loop spans 14 amino acids. Full variable domain (remainder filled in from reference TRBV2 and TRBJ2-1): EPEVTQTPSHQVTQMGQEVILRCVPISNHLYFYWYRQILGQKVEFLVSFYNNEISEKSEIFDDQFSVERPDGSNFTLKIRSTKLEDSAMYFCASRVRIAYNEQFFGPGTRLTVL.

The chain's CDR3 is CAWSVPTSRRLGTQYF. CDR3 DNA sequence: TGTGCCTGGAGTGTACCCACTAGCCGCCGATTGGGGACCCAGTACTTC. The J gene is TRBJ2-5, the V gene TRBV30; the D gene is possibly TRBD2 (6 bases). V was trimmed by 0 bases and J by 7 bases, leaving 21 bases between them. The CDR3 length is 16 residues. Per germline, CDR1 GTSNPN and CDR2 SVGIG (reference sequence).

This sequence joins TRBV27 and TRBJ2-1; 8 nucleotides line up with TRBD1. CDR1 and CDR2 from the germline V gene are MNHEY and SMNVEV (reference sequence). V lost 5 bases, J lost 7 bases, and 10 bases stayed unmatched. This CDR3 region has 15 residues. In DNA form, the CDR3 reads TGTGCCAGCAGTCGGGACAGGCGGTTGGGGAATGAGCAGTTCTTC. It yields the protein CASSRDRRLGNEQFF.

The J gene is TRBJ2-7, the V gene TRBV2; 8 bases align to TRBD1. Trimming cost V 8 bases and J 5 bases; bases outside gene matches: 8. Per germline, CDR1 SNHLY and CDR2 FYNNEI. The CDR3 loop spans 13 amino acids. This chain's CDR3 is CASEDRALDEQYF. The CDR3 region has the DNA TGTGCCAGCGAGGACAGGGCACTCGACGAGCAGTACTTC.

CDR3 in DNA: TGTGCCAGCTCACCAAGACCGGGACAGGGAAATTACGAGCAGTACTTC. Protein: CASSPRPGQGNYEQYF. V usage is TRBV18 and J usage is TRBJ2-7; the match to TRBD1 covers 9 bases. The V segment lost 2 bases and the J segment 4 bases; nucleotides outside the gene matches: 9. CDR1 KGHSH and CDR2 LQKENI come from the germline V gene. This CDR3 contains 16 residues.

The V and J genes are TRBV7-9 and TRBJ2-3; D possibly corresponds to TRBD2 (6 bases). Trimming removed 3 bases at V and 4 bases at J, with 11 bases between. Per the germline V gene, CDR1 is SEHNR and CDR2 is FQNEAQ (reference sequence). This CDR3 is built from 14 residues. CDR3 amino acids: CASSLTGAADTQYF. DNA for the CDR3: TGTGCCAGCAGCTTGACGGGAGCCGCAGATACGCAGTATTTT.